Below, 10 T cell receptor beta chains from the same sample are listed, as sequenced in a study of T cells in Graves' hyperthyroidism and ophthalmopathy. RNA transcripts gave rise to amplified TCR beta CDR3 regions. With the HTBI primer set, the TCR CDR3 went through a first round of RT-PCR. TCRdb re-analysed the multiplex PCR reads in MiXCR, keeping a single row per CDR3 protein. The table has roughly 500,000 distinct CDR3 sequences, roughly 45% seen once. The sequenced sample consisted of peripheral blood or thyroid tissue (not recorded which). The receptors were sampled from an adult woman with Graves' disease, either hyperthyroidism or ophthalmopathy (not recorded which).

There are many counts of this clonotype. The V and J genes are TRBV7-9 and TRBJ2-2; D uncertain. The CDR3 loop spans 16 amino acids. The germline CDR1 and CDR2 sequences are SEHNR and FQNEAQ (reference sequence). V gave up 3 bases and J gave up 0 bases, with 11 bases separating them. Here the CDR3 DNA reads TGTGCCAGCAGCTTGTCCAGGATCTCGAACACCGGGGAGCTGTTTTTT. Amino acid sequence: CASSLSRISNTGELFF.

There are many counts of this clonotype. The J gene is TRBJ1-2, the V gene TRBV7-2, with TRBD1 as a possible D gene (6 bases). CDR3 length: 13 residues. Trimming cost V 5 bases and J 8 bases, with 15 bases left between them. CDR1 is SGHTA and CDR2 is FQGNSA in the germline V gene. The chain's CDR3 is CASSPDRIQGYTF. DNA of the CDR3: TGTGCCAGCAGCCCGGACAGAATTCAGGGCTACACCTTC.

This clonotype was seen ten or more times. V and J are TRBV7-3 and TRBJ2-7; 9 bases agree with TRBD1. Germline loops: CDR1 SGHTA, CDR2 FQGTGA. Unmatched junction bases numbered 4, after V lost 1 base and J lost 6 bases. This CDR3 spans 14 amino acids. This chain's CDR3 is CASSLMGQGFEQYF. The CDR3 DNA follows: TGTGCCAGCAGCTTAATGGGACAGGGTTTCGAGCAGTACTTC.

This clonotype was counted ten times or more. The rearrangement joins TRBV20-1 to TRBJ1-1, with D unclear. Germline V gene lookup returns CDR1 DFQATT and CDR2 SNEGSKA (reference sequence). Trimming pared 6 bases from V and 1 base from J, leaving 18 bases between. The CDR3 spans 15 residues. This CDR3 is CSATPFLRANTEAFF. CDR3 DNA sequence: TGCAGTGCCACACCGTTCCTTCGGGCGAACACTGAAGCTTTCTTT.

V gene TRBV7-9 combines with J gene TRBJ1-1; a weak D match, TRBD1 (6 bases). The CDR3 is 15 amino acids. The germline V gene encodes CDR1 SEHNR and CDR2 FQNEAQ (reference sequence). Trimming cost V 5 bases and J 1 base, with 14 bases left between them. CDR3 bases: TGTGCCAGCAGCCCCTCCGGGACAACGAACACTGAAGCTTTCTTT. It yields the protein CASSPSGTTNTEAFF.

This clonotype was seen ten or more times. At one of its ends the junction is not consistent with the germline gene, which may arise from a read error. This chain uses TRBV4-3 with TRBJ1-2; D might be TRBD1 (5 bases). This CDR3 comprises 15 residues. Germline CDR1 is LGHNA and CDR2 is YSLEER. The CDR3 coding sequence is TGTGCCAGCAGCCAAGTCGAGGGGCAGAACTATGGCTACACCTTC. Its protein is CASSQVEGQNYGYTF.

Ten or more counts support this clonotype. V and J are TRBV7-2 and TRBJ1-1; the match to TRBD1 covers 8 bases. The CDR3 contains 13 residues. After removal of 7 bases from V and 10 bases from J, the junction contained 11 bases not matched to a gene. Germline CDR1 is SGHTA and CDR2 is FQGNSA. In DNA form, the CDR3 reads TGTGCCAGCACGATCCAGGGGGCGCGAGGAGCTTTCTTT. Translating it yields CASTIQGARGAFF.

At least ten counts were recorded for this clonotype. CDR3 sequence: CASKMDSVYGYTF. The CDR3 coding sequence is TGTGCCAGCAAAATGGACAGCGTCTATGGCTACACCTTC. J is TRBJ1-2 and V is TRBV2; maybe TRBD1 (6 bases). Trimming removed 7 bases at V and 4 bases at J, with 13 bases between. Germline-derived CDR1 and CDR2 are SNHLY and FYNNEI. The CDR3 runs to 13 residues.

The CDR3 is CAIGMWTPGGTVYEQYF. The CDR3 bases are TGTGCCATCGGCATGTGGACCCCGGGTGGGACAGTGTACGAGCAGTACTTC. The chain uses TRBV10-3 and TRBJ2-7, with 7 bases aligning to TRBD1. The germline CDR1 and CDR2 sequences are ENHRY and SYGVKD. J gave up 4 bases and V 8 bases, and 20 bases lay outside the gene matches. This CDR3 is 17 amino acids long.

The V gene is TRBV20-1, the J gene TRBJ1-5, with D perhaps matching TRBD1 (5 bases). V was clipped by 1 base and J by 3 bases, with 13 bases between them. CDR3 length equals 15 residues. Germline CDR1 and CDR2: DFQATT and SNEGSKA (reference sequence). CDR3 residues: CSARAPGRANQPQHF. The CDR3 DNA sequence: TGCAGTGCTAGAGCGCCGGGCAGGGCCAATCAGCCCCAGCATTTT.